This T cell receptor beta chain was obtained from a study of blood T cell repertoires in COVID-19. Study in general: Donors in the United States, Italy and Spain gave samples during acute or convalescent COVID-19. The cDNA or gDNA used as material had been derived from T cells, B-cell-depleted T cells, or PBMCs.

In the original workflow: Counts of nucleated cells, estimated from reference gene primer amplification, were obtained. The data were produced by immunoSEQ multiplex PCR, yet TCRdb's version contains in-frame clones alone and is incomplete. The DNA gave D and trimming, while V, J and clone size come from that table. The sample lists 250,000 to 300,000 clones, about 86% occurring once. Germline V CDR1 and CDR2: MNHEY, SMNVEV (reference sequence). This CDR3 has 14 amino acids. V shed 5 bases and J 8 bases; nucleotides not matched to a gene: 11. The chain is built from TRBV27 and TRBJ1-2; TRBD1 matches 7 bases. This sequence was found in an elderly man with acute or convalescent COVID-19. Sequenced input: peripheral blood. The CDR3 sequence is CASSRDSISGGYTF. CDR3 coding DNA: TGTGCCAGCAGTCGGGACAGCATTTCGGGGGGCTACACCTTC.